The entry below describes one T cell receptor beta chain. Deletions cut 4 bases from V and 6 bases from J, with 20 bases between. This CDR3 is 15 amino acids long. Germline values: CDR1 SGHRS, CDR2 YFSETQ. Profiling relied on immunoSEQ multiplex PCR, and the TCRdb table lists in-frame clones only, not all of them. This table holds under 850,000 clones, 88% found once. This specimen comes from a study of shared T cell receptors in the human thymus. The same specimen was also included in a second study, on human thymus T cells. From that study: In corrective heart surgery, resections were taken, and these provided the thymus tissue. Thymic and blood repertoires appeared to display a bias in their usage of V and J genes.

The genes are TRBV5-1 and TRBJ2-7; perhaps TRBD2 as D (6 bases). The receptor's source is a boy under two years old with a congenital heart defect. Sequences were obtained from thymocytes. In nucleotides, the CDR3 is TGCGCCAGCAGCAGGGCGGGATCCCCACGGGCCGAGCAGTACTTC. It specifies CASSRAGSPRAEQYF.